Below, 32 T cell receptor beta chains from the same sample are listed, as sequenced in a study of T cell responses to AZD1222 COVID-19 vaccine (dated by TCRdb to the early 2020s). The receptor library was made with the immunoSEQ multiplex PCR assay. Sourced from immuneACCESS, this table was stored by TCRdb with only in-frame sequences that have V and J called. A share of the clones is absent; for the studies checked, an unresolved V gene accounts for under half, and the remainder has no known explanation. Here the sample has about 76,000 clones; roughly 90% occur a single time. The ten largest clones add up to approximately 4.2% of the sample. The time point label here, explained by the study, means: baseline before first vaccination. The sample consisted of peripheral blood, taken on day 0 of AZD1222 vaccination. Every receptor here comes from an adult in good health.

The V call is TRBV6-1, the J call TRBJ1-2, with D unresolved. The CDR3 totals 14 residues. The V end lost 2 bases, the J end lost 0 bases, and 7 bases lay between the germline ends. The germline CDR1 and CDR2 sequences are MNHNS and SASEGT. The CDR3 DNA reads TGTGCCAGCAGTGAAATGTGGCCTAACTATGGCTACACCTTC. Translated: CASSEMWPNYGYTF.

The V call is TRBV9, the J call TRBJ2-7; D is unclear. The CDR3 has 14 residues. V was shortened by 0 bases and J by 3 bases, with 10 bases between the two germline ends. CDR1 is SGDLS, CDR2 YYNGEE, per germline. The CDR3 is CASSVGGRNYEQYF. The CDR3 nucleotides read TGTGCCAGCAGCGTAGGGGGTAGAAACTACGAGCAGTACTTC.

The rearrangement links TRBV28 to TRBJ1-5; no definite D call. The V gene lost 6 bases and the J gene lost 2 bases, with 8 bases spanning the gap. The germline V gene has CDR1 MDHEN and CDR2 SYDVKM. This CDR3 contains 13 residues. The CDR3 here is CASRTLGNQPQHF. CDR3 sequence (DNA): TGTGCCAGCAGGACCTTGGGCAATCAGCCCCAGCATTTT.

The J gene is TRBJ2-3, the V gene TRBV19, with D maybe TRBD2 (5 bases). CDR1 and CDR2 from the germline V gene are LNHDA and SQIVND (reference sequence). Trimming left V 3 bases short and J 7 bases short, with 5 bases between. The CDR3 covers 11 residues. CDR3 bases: TGTGCCAGTAGTATCGGGAATACGCAGTATTTT. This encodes CASSIGNTQYF.

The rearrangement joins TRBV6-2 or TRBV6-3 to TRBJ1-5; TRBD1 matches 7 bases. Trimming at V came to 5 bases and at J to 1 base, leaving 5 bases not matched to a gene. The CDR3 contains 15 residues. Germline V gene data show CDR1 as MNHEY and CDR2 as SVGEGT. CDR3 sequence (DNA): TGTGCCAGCAGTCGAGGACAGGAGAGCAATCAGCCCCAGCATTTT. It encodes CASSRGQESNQPQHF.

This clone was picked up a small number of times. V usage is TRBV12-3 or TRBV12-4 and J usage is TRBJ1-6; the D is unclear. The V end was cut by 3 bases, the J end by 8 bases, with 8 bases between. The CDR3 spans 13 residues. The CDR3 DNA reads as TGTGCCAGCAGTTTCAATCAGGATTCACCCCTCCACTTT. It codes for CASSFNQDSPLHF.

CDR3 protein: CASRPGPRGTDTQYF. In nucleotides, the CDR3 is TGTGCCAGCAGACCGGGCCCCCGGGGGACAGATACGCAGTATTTT. The chain recombines TRBV5-8 with TRBJ2-3; D perhaps matches TRBD2 (6 bases). The CDR3 sequence is 15 residues long. The germline V and J ends were trimmed by 5 bases and 3 bases, with 16 bases remaining between them. CDR1 is SGHTS, CDR2 YDEGEE, per germline.

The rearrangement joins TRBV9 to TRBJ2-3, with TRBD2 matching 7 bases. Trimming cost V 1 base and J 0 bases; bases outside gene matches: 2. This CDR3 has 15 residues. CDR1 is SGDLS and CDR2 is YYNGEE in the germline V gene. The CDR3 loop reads CASSVSGGSTDTQYF. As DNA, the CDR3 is TGTGCCAGCAGCGTATCGGGGGGAAGCACAGATACGCAGTATTTT.

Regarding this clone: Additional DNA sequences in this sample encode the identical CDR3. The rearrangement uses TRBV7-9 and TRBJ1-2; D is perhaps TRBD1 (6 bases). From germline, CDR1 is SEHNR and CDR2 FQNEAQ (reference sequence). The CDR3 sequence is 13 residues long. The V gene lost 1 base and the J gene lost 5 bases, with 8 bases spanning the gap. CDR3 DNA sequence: TGTGCCAGCAGCTTAGGGACAGCTTATGGCTACACCTTC. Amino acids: CASSLGTAYGYTF.

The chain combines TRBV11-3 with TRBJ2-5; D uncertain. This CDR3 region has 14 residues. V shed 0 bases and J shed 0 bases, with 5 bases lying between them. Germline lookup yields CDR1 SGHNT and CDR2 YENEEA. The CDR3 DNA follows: TGTGCCAGCAGCTTAGAACTGTACCAAGAGACCCAGTACTTC. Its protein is CASSLELYQETQYF.

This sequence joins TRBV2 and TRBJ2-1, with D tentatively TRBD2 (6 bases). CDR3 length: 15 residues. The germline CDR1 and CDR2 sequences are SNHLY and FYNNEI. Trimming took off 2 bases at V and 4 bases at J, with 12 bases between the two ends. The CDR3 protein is CASSERSAGYNEQFF. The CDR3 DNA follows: TGTGCCAGCAGTGAAAGGTCGGCGGGGTACAATGAGCAGTTCTTC.

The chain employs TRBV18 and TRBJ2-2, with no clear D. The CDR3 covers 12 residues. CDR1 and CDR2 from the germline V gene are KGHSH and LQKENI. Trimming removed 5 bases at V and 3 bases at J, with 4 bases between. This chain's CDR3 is CASSKYTGELFF. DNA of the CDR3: TGTGCCAGCTCAAAATACACCGGGGAGCTGTTTTTT.

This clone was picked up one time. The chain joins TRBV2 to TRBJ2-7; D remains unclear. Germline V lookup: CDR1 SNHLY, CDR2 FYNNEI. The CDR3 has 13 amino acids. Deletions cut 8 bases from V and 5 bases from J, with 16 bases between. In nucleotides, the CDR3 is TGTGCCAGCGGCGGATACAGTCGCCACGAGCAGTACTTC. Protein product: CASGGYSRHEQYF.

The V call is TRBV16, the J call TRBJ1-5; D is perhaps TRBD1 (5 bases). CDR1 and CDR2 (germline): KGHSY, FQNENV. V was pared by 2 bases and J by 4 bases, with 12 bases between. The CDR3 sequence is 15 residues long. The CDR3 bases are TGTGCCAGCAGCCAAATGACAGCGGCTAATCAGCCCCAGCATTTT. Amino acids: CASSQMTAANQPQHF.

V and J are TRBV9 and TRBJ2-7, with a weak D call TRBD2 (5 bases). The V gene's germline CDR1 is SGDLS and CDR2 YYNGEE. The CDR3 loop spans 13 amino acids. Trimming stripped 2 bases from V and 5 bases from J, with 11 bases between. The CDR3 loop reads CASSVGSAHEQYF. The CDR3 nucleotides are TGTGCCAGCAGCGTGGGTAGCGCCCACGAGCAGTACTTC.

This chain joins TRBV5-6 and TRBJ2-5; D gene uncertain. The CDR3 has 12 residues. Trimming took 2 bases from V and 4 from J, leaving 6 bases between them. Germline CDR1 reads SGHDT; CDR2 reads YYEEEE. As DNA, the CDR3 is TGTGCCAGCAGCTTCTTAGGAGAGACCCAGTACTTC. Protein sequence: CASSFLGETQYF.

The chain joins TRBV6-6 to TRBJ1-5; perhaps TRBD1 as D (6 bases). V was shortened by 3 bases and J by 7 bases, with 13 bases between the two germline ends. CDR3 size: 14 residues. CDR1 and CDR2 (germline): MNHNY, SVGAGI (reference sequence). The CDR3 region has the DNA TGTGCCAGCAGTTATCCGGACAGTAGGCAGCCCCAGCATTTT. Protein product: CASSYPDSRQPQHF.

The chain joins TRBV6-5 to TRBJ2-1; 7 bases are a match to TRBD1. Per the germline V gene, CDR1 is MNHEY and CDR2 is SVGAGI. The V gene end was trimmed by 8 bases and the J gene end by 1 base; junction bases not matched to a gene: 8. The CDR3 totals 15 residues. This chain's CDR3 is CASQQGSFSYNEQFF. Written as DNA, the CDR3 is TGTGCCAGCCAACAGGGGAGTTTTTCCTACAATGAGCAGTTCTTC.

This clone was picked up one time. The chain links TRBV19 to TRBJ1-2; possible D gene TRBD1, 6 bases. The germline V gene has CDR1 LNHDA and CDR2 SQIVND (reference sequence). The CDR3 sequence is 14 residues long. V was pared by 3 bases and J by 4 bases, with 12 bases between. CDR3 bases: TGTGCCAGTAGTATTCTTCCAGGGGTCTATGGCTACACCTTC. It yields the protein CASSILPGVYGYTF.

CDR3 loop: CASSSLPGPSPYEQYF. The CDR3 region has the DNA TGTGCCAGCAGCTCGCTACCGGGGCCGAGCCCCTACGAGCAGTACTTC. The chain combines TRBV7-9 with TRBJ2-7; D possibly matches TRBD1 or TRBD2 (5 bases each). V lost 4 bases, J lost 2 bases, and 18 bases lay in between. The CDR3 runs 16 residues. CDR1 is SEHNR and CDR2 is FQNEAQ in the germline V gene (reference sequence).

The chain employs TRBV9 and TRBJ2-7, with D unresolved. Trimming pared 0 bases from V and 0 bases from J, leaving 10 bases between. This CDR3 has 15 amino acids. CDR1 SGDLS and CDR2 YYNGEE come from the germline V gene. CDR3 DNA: TGTGCCAGCAGCGTAGACAGTTGGCTCTCCTACGAGCAGTACTTC. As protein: CASSVDSWLSYEQYF.

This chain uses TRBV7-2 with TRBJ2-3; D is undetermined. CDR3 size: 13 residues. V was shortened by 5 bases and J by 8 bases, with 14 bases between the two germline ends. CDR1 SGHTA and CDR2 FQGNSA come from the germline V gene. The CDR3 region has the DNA TGTGCCAGCAGCCCGGGTGATGAGAGTACGCAGTATTTT. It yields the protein CASSPGDESTQYF.

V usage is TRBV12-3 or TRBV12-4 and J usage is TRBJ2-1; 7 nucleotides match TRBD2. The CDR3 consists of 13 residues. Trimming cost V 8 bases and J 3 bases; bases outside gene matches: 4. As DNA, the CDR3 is TGTGCCAGCGGCCGGGACTACTACAATGAGCAGTTCTTC. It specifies CASGRDYYNEQFF.

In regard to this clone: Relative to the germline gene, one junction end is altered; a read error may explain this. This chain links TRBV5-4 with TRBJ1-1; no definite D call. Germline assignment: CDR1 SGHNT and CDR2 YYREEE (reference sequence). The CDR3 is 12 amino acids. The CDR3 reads CASSQWASRLLF. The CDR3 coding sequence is TGTGCCAGCAGCCAATGGGCCTCCAGATTGCTCTTT. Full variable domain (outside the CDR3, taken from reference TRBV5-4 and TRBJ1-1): ETGVTQSPTHLIKTRGQQVTLRCSSQSGHNTVSWYQQALGQGPQFIFQYYREEENGRGNFPPRFSGLQFPNYSSELNVNALELDDSALYLCASSQWASRLLFGQGTRLTVV.

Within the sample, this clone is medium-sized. The CDR3 reads CASSQGAGYYGYTF. The DNA for the CDR3 is TGTGCCAGCAGCCAAGGGGCAGGGTATTATGGCTACACCTTC. The rearrangement uses TRBV14 and TRBJ1-2; D is possibly TRBD1 (5 bases). With 1 base removed from V and 5 bases from J, the gap between germline ends came to 11 bases. This CDR3 has 14 amino acids. Per the germline V gene, CDR1 is SGHDN and CDR2 is FVKESK.

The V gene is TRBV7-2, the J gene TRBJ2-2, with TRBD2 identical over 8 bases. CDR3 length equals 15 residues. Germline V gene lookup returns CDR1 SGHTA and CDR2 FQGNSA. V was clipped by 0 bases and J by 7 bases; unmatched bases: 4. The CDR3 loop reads CASSLASGIIGELFF. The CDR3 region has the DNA TGTGCCAGCAGCTTAGCTAGCGGGATAATCGGGGAGCTGTTTTTT.

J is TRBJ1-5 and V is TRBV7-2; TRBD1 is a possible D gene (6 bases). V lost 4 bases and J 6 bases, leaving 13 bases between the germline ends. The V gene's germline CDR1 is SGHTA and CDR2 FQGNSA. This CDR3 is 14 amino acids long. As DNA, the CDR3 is TGTGCCAGCAGCTCAGGGGTTTTGGGTCAGCCCCAGCATTTT. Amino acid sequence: CASSSGVLGQPQHF.

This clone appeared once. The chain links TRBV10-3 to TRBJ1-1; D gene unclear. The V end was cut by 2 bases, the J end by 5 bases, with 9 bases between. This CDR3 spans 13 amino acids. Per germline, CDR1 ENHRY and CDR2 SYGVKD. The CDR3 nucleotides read TGTGCCATCAGTGAGGGGCTGAGAACTGAAGCTTTCTTT. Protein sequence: CAISEGLRTEAFF.

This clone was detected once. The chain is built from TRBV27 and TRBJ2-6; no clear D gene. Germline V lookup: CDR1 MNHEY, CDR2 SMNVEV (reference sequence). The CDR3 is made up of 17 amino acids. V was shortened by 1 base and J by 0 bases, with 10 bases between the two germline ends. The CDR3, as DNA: TGTGCCAGCAGTTTATTCTCCCGGGCCTCTGGGGCCAACGTCCTGACTTTC. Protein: CASSLFSRASGANVLTF.

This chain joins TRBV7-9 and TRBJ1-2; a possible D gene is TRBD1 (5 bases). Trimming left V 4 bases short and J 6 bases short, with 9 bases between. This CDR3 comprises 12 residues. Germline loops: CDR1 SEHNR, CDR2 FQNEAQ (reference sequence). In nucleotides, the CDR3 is TGTGCCAGCAGCTGGGGCAGAAATGGCTACACCTTC. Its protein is CASSWGRNGYTF. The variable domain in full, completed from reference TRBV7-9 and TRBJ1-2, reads DTGVSQNPRHKITKRGQNVTFRCDPISEHNRLYWYRQTLGQGPEFLTYFQNEAQLEKSRLLSDRFSAERPKGSFSTLEIQRTEQGDSAMYLCASSWGRNGYTFGSGTRLTVV.

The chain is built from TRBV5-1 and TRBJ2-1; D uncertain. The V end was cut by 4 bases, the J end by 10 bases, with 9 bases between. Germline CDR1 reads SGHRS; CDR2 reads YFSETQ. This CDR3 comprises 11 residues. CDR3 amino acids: CASSLLAEQFF. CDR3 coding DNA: TGCGCCAGCAGCCTTCTCGCCGAGCAGTTCTTC.

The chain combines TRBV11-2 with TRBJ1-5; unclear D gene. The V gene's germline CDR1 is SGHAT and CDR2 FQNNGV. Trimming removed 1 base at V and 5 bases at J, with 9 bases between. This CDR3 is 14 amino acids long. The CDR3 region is CASSLGSQYQPQHF. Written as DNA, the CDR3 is TGTGCCAGCAGCTTAGGGAGTCAGTATCAGCCCCAGCATTTT.